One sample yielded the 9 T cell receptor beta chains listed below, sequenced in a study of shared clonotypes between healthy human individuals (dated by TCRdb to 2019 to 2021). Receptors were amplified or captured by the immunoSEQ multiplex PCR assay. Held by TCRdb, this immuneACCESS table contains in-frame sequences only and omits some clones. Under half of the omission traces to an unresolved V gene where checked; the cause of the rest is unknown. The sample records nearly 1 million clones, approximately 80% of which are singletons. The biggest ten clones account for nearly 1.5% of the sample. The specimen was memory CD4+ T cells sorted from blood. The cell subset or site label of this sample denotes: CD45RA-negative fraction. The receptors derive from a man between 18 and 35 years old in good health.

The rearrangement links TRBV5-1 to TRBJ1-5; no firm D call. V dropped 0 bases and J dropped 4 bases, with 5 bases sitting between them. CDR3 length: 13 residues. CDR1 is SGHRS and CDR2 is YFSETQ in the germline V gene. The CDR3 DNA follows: TGCGCCAGCAGCTTGGGGAAGAATCAGCCCCAGCATTTT. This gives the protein CASSLGKNQPQHF.

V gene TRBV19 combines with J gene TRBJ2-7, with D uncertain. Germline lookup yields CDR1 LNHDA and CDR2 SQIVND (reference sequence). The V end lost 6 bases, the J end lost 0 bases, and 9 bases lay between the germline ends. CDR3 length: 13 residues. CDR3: CASRSGASYEQYF. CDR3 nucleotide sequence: TGTGCCAGTAGGTCAGGAGCCTCCTACGAGCAGTACTTC.

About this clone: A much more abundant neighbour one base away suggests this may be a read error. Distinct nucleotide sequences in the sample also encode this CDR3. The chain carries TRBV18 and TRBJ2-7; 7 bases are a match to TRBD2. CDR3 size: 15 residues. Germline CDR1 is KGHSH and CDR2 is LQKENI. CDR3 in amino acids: CASSPMAGALNEQYF. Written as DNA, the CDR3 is TGCGCCAGCTCACCGATGGCGGGAGCCCTCAACGAGCAGTACTTC.

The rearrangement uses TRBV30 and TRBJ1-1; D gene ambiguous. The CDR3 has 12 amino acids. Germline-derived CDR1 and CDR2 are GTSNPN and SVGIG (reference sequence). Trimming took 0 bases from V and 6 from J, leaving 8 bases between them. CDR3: CAWSVAVAEAFF. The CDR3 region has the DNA TGTGCCTGGAGTGTGGCGGTCGCTGAAGCTTTCTTT. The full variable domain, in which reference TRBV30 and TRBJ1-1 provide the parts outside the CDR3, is SQTIHQWPATLVQPVGSPLSLECTVEGTSNPNLYWYRQAAGRGLQLLFYSVGIGQISSEVPQNLSASRPQDRQFILSSKKLLLSDSGFYLCAWSVAVAEAFFGQGTRLTVV.

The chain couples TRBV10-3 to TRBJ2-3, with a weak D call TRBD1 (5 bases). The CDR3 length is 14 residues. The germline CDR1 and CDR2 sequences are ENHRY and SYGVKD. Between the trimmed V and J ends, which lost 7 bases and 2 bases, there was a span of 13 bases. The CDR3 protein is CAITDRIVTDTQYF. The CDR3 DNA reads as TGTGCCATCACCGACAGAATCGTCACAGATACGCAGTATTTT.

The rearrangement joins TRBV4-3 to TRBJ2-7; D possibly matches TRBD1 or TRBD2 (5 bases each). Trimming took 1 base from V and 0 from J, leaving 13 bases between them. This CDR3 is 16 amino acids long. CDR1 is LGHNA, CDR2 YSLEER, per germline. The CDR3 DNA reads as TGCGCCAGCAGCCAAGGTTCCGGGGCCCGCTCCTACGAGCAGTACTTC. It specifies CASSQGSGARSYEQYF.

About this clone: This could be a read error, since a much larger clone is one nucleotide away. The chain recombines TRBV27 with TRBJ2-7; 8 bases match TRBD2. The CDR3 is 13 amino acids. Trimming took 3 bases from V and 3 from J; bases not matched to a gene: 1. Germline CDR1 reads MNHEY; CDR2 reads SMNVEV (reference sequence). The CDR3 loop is CASSFGTSYEQYF. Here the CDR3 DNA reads TGTGCCAGCAGTTTCGGGACTAGCTACGAGCAGTACTTC.

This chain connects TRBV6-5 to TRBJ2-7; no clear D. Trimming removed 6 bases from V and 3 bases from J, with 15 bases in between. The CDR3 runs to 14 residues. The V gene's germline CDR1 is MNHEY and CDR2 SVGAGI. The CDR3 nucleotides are TGTGCCAGCAGCCCCAGTCAAGCCGGCTACGAGCAGTACTTC. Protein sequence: CASSPSQAGYEQYF.

For the CDR3, the DNA is TGCGCCAGCAGCTTGGCTGGCGGGGAAGCCGGGGAGCTGTTTTTT. This codes for CASSLAGGEAGELFF. The chain combines TRBV5-1 with TRBJ2-2; perhaps TRBD2 as D (6 bases). Germline loops: CDR1 SGHRS, CDR2 YFSETQ. The ends were cut back, 0 bases at V and 6 bases at J, with 12 bases in the middle. CDR3 length: 15 amino acids.